A single sample is the source of the 5 T cell receptor beta chains below, sequenced in a study of identical twins. Each CDR3 protein is one row after TCRdb ran MiXCR on the 5' RACE reads. The sample has fewer than 250,000 distinct CDR3 sequences, around 8% seen once. These data were also reused for a study on yellow fever vaccine responses in identical twins.

The sequencing input was memory (CD45RO+) T cells sorted from blood. The receptors stem from a woman between 18 and 30 years old in good health.

This clonotype has only a few counts. The chain combines TRBV6-1 with TRBJ2-3; 8 bases match TRBD2. The germline V gene has CDR1 MNHNS and CDR2 SASEGT. V lost 6 bases, J lost 5 bases, and 7 bases stayed unmatched. This CDR3 comprises 14 residues. CDR3 sequence: CASSGSGAGDTQYF. CDR3 sequence (DNA): TGTGCCAGCAGCGGTAGCGGGGCGGGAGATACGCAGTATTTT.

The chain is built from TRBV20-1 and TRBJ1-6; 9 bases fit TRBD1. V trimming: 6 bases; J trimming: 8 bases; junction bases outside the gene matches: 5. The CDR3 loop spans 13 amino acids. Germline values: CDR1 DFQATT, CDR2 SNEGSKA (reference sequence). CDR3 amino acids: CSARDRVDSPLHF. CDR3 coding DNA: TGCAGTGCCCGGGACAGGGTGGATTCACCCCTCCACTTT.

This clonotype was seen a handful of times. V and J are TRBV11-2 and TRBJ1-2; TRBD1 matches at 10 bases. This CDR3 region has 14 residues. Trimming removed 3 bases from V and 6 bases from J; junction bases left unmatched: 4. Germline assignment: CDR1 SGHAT and CDR2 FQNNGV. CDR3 in DNA: TGTGCCAGCAGCTTGCAAGGGACAGGGGATGGCTACACCTTC. Translating gives CASSLQGTGDGYTF.

This clonotype has only a few counts. This sequence joins TRBV6-1 and TRBJ2-2; D remains unclear. Deletions cut 6 bases from V and 5 bases from J, with 10 bases between. Germline V gene lookup returns CDR1 MNHNS and CDR2 SASEGT. The CDR3 extends over 13 amino acids. The CDR3 reads CASSPMGTGELFF. The DNA for the CDR3 is TGTGCCAGCAGCCCTATGGGTACCGGGGAGCTGTTTTTT.

The sample holds a few counts of this clonotype. The rearrangement links TRBV15 to TRBJ2-1; TRBD2 is a possible D gene (5 bases). Germline V gene sequence: CDR1 LNHNV, CDR2 YYDKDF (reference sequence). The CDR3 totals 12 residues. The V gene lost 1 base and the J gene lost 15 bases, with 13 bases spanning the gap. The CDR3 DNA reads TGTGCCACCAGCAGAGCACTAGGAACCGTGTTCTTC. This gives the protein CATSRALGTVFF.